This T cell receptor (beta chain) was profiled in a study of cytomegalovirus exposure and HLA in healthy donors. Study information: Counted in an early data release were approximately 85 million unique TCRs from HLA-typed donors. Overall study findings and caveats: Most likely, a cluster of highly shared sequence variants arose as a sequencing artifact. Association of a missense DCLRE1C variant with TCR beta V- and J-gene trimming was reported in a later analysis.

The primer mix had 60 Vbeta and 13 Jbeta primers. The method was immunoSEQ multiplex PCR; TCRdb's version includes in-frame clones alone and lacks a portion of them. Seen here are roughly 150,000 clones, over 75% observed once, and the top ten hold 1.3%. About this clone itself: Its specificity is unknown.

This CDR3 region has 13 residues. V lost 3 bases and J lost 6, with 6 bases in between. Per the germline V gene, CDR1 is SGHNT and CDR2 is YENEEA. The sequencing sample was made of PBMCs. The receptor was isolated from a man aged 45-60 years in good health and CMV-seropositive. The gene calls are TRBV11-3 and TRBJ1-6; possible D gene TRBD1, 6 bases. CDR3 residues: CASSLDSNSPLHF. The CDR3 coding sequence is TGTGCCAGCAGCTTGGACAGTAATTCACCCCTCCACTTT.